One sample yielded the 23 T cell receptor beta chains listed below, sequenced in a study of CD8+ T cells in alopecia areata. Extraction and reverse transcription of RNA yielded cDNA as the sequencing template. Clones were read by immunoSEQ multiplex PCR, and TCRdb kept only the in-frame ones, dropping some. There are around 180,000 clones in the sample; under 80% occur only once, and roughly 1.3% lies in the top ten. Treatment described: oral pan-JAK inhibitor, 5-10 mg twice daily. The starting material was CD4+ T cells sorted from blood, obtained at week 49, from a patient treated with tofacitinib. All receptors come from a human donor with alopecia areata.

The chain employs TRBV2 and TRBJ1-6; D unresolved. Trimming cost V 4 bases and J 10 bases, with 17 bases left between them. The CDR3 length is 15 residues. The germline CDR1 and CDR2 sequences are SNHLY and FYNNEI. The CDR3 DNA reads as TGTGCCAGCAGTGCAAAAGGGAATGCGGGGTCACCCCTCCACTTT. Protein product: CASSAKGNAGSPLHF.

The chain has TRBV7-9 and TRBJ1-2; D might be TRBD1 (6 bases). V was clipped by 0 bases and J by 8 bases, with 10 bases between them. Germline assignment: CDR1 SEHNR and CDR2 FQNEAQ (reference sequence). This CDR3 has 13 amino acids. The CDR3 sequence is CASSLAGGSGYTF. In nucleotides, the CDR3 is TGTGCCAGCAGCTTAGCCGGGGGCTCCGGCTACACCTTC.

The V gene is TRBV25-1, the J gene TRBJ2-7; no firm D call. Per germline, CDR1 MGHDK and CDR2 SYGVNS. The V gene lost 6 bases and the J gene lost 0 bases, with 9 bases spanning the gap. The CDR3 runs to 13 residues. The CDR3 nucleotides read TGTGCCAGCAGCCGGATTGGCTCCTACGAGCAGTACTTC. This codes for CASSRIGSYEQYF.

The rearrangement links TRBV5-1 to TRBJ1-2; TRBD1 matches at 9 bases. The J segment lost 5 bases and the V segment lost 6 bases, leaving 11 bases of the junction unmatched. The CDR3 has 15 residues. CDR1 is SGHRS, CDR2 YFSETQ, per germline. CDR3 protein: CASTLDRGAPYGYTF. The CDR3 DNA is TGCGCCAGCACCCTGGACAGGGGCGCCCCTTATGGCTACACCTTC.

CDR3 sequence (DNA): TGTGCCAGCAGCCCAGGACCTCGACCCGGGGATACGCAGTATTTT. Translation: CASSPGPRPGDTQYF. The chain recombines TRBV5-6 with TRBJ2-3; D is unresolved. Germline CDR1 SGHDT, CDR2 YYEEEE. Trimming took off 4 bases at V and 6 bases at J, with 18 bases between the two ends. The CDR3 is made up of 15 amino acids.

There are many counts of this clone. The CDR3 DNA reads as TGTGCCATCAGTGGGACAGCCAATTCACCCCTCCACTTT. Translation: CAISGTANSPLHF. The V gene is TRBV10-3, the J gene TRBJ1-6; a possible D gene is TRBD1 (6 bases). The germline CDR1 and CDR2 sequences are ENHRY and SYGVKD. V was trimmed by 4 bases and J by 7 bases, leaving 8 bases between them. This CDR3 has 13 residues.

The chain recombines TRBV29-1 with TRBJ2-1, with D tentatively TRBD2 (5 bases). The germline V gene has CDR1 SQVTM and CDR2 ANQGSEA. V was trimmed by 5 bases and J by 7 bases, leaving 12 bases between them. The length of the CDR3 is 12 residues. The CDR3 DNA is TGCAGCGTTCTAGCTCGGTTAAATGAGCAGTTCTTC. Translation gives CSVLARLNEQFF.

The rearrangement uses TRBV2 and TRBJ2-6; 11 nucleotides agree with TRBD1. Germline trimming cut 10 bases from V and 0 bases from J; bases unmatched to any gene: 17. The CDR3 runs to 20 residues. Germline V lookup: CDR1 SNHLY, CDR2 FYNNEI. This CDR3 is CATAPSAGTGGSSGANVLTF. CDR3 bases: TGTGCCACCGCGCCCTCAGCCGGGACAGGGGGGAGCTCTGGGGCCAACGTCCTGACTTTC.

The genes are TRBV15 and TRBJ2-7; D possibly matches TRBD1 or TRBD2 (5 bases each). The CDR3 length is 14 residues. Germline V CDR1 and CDR2: LNHNV, YYDKDF (reference sequence). With 0 bases removed from V and 7 bases from J, the gap between germline ends came to 13 bases. Here the CDR3 reads CATSRDRGSGEQYF. In DNA, the CDR3 is TGTGCCACCAGCAGAGATCGGGGCTCAGGGGAGCAGTACTTC. The full variable domain, its missing parts supplied by reference TRBV15 and TRBJ2-7, is DAMVIQNPRYQVTQFGKPVTLSCSQTLNHNVMYWYQQKSSQAPKLLFHYYDKDFNNEADTPDNFQSRRPNTSFCFLDIRSPGLGDTAMYLCATSRDRGSGEQYFGPGTRLTVT.

V usage is TRBV5-1 and J usage is TRBJ2-5; 8 bases map to TRBD1. The CDR3 sequence is 14 residues long. Germline V lookup: CDR1 SGHRS, CDR2 YFSETQ. V trimming: 2 bases; J trimming: 3 bases; junction bases outside the gene matches: 3. As DNA, the CDR3 is TGCGCCAGCAGCTTATTGACAGGGGAAGAGACCCAGTACTTC. This sequence encodes CASSLLTGEETQYF. The whole variable domain, remainder taken from reference TRBV5-1 and TRBJ2-5, is KAGVTQTPRYLIKTRGQQVTLSCSPISGHRSVSWYQQTPGQGLQFLFEYFSETQRNKGNFPGRFSGRQFSNSRSEMNVSTLELGDSALYLCASSLLTGEETQYFGPGTRLLVL.

As concerns this clone: The same CDR3 is also encoded by other DNA sequences in this sample. The V call is TRBV15, the J call TRBJ2-5, with D hard to call. The germline CDR1 and CDR2 sequences are LNHNV and YYDKDF (reference sequence). The CDR3 has 13 residues. Trimming took off 0 bases at V and 4 bases at J, with 6 bases between the two ends. The CDR3, as DNA: TGTGCCACCAGCAGAGATCCGGGAGAGACCCAGTACTTC. Residues: CATSRDPGETQYF.

There are a few counts of this clone. In DNA form, the CDR3 reads TGTGCCAGCTCACCGCTCCCCCAAGAGACCCAGTACTTC. As protein: CASSPLPQETQYF. This chain links TRBV18 with TRBJ2-5; no reliable D call. CDR3 size: 13 residues. The V end was cut by 3 bases, the J end by 1 base, with 6 bases between. Germline CDR1 reads KGHSH; CDR2 reads LQKENI.

As to this clone: The identical CDR3 is also encoded by other nucleotide sequences in the sample. The chain carries TRBV29-1 and TRBJ2-7; possible D gene TRBD2, 5 bases. Germline-derived CDR1 and CDR2 are SQVTM and ANQGSEA. Trimming stripped 7 bases from V and 1 base from J, with 8 bases between. The CDR3 has 11 residues. The CDR3 region has the DNA TGCAGCGGCCGGGATTCCTACGAGCAGTACTTC. This translates into CSGRDSYEQYF.

This rearrangement joins TRBV29-1 to TRBJ1-2; tentatively, D is TRBD1 (5 bases). Germline CDR1 is SQVTM and CDR2 is ANQGSEA. The CDR3 runs 14 residues. Trimming pared 4 bases from V and 0 bases from J, leaving 12 bases between. The CDR3 loop reads CSVGPLGANYGYTF. As DNA, the CDR3 is TGCAGCGTTGGCCCATTAGGGGCTAACTATGGCTACACCTTC.

The chain is built from TRBV15 and TRBJ2-7; D gene uncertain. The CDR3 loop spans 14 amino acids. V shed 0 bases and J shed 1 base, with 7 bases lying between them. Looked up from germline, CDR1 is LNHNV and CDR2 is YYDKDF (reference sequence). DNA for the CDR3: TGTGCCACCAGCAGAGAGGCAGAGTCCTACGAGCAGTACTTC. Translation gives CATSREAESYEQYF.

The chain carries TRBV6-1 and TRBJ1-2; TRBD1 is a possible D gene (5 bases). Germline V gene data show CDR1 as MNHNS and CDR2 as SASEGT. CDR3 size: 12 residues. V was shortened by 5 bases and J by 6 bases, with 10 bases between the two germline ends. DNA for the CDR3: TGTGCCAGCAGTCGTTGGGGCCATGGCTACACCTTC. Translated: CASSRWGHGYTF.

The chain carries TRBV10-3 and TRBJ1-3; no definite D call. The CDR3 has 12 residues. Germline CDR1 reads ENHRY; CDR2 reads SYGVKD. Between the trimmed V and J ends, which lost 3 bases and 2 bases, there was a span of 2 bases. CDR3 sequence reads: CAISDPGNTIYF. For the CDR3, the DNA is TGTGCCATCAGTGATCCTGGAAACACCATATATTTT.

This clone was observed a handful of times. The chain carries TRBV29-1 and TRBJ2-2; D is perhaps TRBD2 (5 bases). The V end lost 4 bases, the J end lost 6 bases, and 9 bases lay between the germline ends. This CDR3 spans 12 amino acids. In germline, CDR1 is SQVTM, CDR2 ANQGSEA. CDR3 sequence (DNA): TGCAGCGTTGGTCCCGGGGCCGGGGAGCTGTTTTTT. It translates to CSVGPGAGELFF.

The chain employs TRBV6-5 and TRBJ1-2; the D gene is possibly TRBD1 (5 bases). V shed 6 bases and J shed 8 bases, with 16 bases lying between them. Germline-derived CDR1 and CDR2 are MNHEY and SVGAGI. This CDR3 has 13 amino acids. For the CDR3, the DNA is TGTGCCAGCAGACTAGGGACGGCAAGCGGCTACACCTTC. Encoded protein: CASRLGTASGYTF.

This clone has a handful of counts. The chain links TRBV5-6 to TRBJ1-2; D is ambiguous. V was clipped by 1 base and J by 0 bases, with 4 bases between them. The CDR3 runs 13 residues. The V gene's germline CDR1 is SGHDT and CDR2 YYEEEE. CDR3 sequence reads: CASSLSANYGYTF. DNA for the CDR3: TGTGCCAGCAGCTTGTCAGCTAACTATGGCTACACCTTC.

This chain connects TRBV29-1 to TRBJ2-3; 10 nucleotides align to TRBD2. CDR3 length equals 13 residues. V lost 6 bases and J lost 2; bases outside the gene matches: 2. The germline gives CDR1 SQVTM, CDR2 ANQGSEA. CDR3 loop: CSVAGGTTDTQYF. In DNA form, the CDR3 reads TGCAGCGTAGCGGGGGGGACCACAGATACGCAGTATTTT.

V is TRBV28 and J is TRBJ1-5; 8 bases are a match to TRBD1. Germline trimming cut 7 bases from V and 8 bases from J; bases unmatched to any gene: 10. CDR3 size: 14 residues. From germline, CDR1 is MDHEN and CDR2 SYDVKM. DNA of the CDR3: TGTGCCAGCAATACACAGGGGGTAGGTAAGCCCCAGCATTTT. Translating gives CASNTQGVGKPQHF.

The chain has TRBV2 and TRBJ1-5; no clear D. Germline CDR1 is SNHLY and CDR2 is FYNNEI. V was cut by 6 bases and J by 5 bases, with 14 bases left in between. The CDR3 sequence is 14 residues long. The CDR3 protein is CASRVEGGDQPQHF. CDR3 DNA: TGTGCCAGCAGGGTGGAGGGCGGGGATCAGCCCCAGCATTTT. Complete variable domain (other parts from reference TRBV2 and TRBJ1-5): EPEVTQTPSHQVTQMGQEVILRCVPISNHLYFYWYRQILGQKVEFLVSFYNNEISEKSEIFDDQFSVERPDGSNFTLKIRSTKLEDSAMYFCASRVEGGDQPQHFGDGTRLSIL.